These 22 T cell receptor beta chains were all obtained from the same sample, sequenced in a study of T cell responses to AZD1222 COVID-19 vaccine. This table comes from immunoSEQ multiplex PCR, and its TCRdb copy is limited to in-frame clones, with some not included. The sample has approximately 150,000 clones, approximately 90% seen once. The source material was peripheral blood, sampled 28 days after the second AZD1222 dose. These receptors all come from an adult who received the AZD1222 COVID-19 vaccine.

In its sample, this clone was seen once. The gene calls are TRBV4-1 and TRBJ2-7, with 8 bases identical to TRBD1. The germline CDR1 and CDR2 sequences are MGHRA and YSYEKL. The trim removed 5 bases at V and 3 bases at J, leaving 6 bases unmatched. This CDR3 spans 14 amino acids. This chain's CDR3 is CASSSRTGLYEQYF. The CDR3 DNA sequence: TGCGCCAGCAGCTCGAGGACAGGGCTCTACGAGCAGTACTTC.

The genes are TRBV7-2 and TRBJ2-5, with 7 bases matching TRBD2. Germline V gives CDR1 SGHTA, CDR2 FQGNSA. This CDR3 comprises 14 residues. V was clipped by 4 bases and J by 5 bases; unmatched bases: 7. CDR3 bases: TGTGCCAGCAGCTACCAGCGGGGTGGTGAGACCCAGTACTTC. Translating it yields CASSYQRGGETQYF.

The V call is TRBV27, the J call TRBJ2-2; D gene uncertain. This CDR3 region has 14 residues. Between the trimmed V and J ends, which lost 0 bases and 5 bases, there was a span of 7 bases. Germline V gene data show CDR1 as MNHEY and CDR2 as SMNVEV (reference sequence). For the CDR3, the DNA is TGTGCCAGCAGTTTATCTACCGGGACCGGGGAGCTGTTTTTT. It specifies CASSLSTGTGELFF.

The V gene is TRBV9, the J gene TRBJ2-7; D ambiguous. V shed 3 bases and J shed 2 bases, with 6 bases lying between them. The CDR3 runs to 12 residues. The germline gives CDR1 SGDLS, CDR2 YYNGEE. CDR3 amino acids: CASSGGTYEQYF. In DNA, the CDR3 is TGTGCCAGCAGCGGGGGAACCTACGAGCAGTACTTC. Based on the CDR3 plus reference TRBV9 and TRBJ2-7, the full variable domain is DSGVTQTPKHLITATGQRVTLRCSPRSGDLSVYWYQQSLDQGLQFLIQYYNGEERAKGNILERFSAQQFPDLHSELNLSSLELGDSALYFCASSGGTYEQYFGPGTRLTVT.

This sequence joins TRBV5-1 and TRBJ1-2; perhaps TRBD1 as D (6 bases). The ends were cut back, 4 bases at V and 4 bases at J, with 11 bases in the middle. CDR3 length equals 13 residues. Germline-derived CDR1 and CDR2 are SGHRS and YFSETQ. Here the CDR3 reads CASSTEDSYGYTF. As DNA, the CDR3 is TGCGCCAGCAGCACGGAGGACAGCTATGGCTACACCTTC.

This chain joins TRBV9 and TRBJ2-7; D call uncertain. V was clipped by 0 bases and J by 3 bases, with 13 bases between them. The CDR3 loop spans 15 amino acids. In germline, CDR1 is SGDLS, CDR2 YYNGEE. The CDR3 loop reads CASSVGGLVGYEQYF. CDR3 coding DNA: TGTGCCAGCAGCGTAGGGGGTTTGGTGGGCTACGAGCAGTACTTC.

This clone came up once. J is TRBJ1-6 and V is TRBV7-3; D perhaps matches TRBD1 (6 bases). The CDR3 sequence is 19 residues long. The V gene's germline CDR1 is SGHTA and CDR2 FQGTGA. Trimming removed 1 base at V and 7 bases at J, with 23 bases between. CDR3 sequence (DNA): TGTGCCAGCAGCTTAAGGGCGGAGGGGGGCCGACGCTCAAATTCACCCCTCCACTTT. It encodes CASSLRAEGGRRSNSPLHF. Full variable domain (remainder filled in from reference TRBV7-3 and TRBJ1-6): GAGVSQTPSNKVTEKGKYVELRCDPISGHTALYWYRQSLGQGPEFLIYFQGTGAADDSGLPNDRFFAVRPEGSVSTLKIQRTERGDSAVYLCASSLRAEGGRRSNSPLHFGNGTRLTVT.

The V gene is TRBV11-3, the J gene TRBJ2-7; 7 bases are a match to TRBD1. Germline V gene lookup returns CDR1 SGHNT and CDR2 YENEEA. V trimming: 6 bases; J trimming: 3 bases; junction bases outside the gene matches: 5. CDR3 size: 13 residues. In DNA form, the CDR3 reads TGTGCCAGCAGTGCCCGGGACAGCTACGAGCAGTACTTC. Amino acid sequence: CASSARDSYEQYF.

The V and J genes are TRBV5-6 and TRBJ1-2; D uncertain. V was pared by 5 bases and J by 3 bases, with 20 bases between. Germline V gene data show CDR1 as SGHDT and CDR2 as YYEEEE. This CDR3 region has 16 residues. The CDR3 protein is CASSGVAWSSDYGYTF. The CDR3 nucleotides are TGTGCCAGCAGTGGAGTGGCTTGGAGTTCTGACTATGGCTACACCTTC. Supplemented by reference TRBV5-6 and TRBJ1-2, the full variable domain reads DAGVTQSPTHLIKTRGQQVTLRCSPKSGHDTVSWYQQALGQGPQFIFQYYEEEERQRGNFPDRFSGHQFPNYSSELNVNALLLGDSALYLCASSGVAWSSDYGYTFGSGTRLTVV.

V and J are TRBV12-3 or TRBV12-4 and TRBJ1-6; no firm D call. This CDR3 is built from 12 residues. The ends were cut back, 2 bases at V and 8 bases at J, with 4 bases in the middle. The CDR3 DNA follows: TGTGCCAGCAGTTTAACAGATTCACCCCTCCACTTT. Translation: CASSLTDSPLHF.

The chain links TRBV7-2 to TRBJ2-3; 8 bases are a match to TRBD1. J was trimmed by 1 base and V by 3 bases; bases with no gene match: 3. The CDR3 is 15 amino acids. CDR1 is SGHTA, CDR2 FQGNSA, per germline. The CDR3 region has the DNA TGTGCCAGCAGCTTGGACAGGGTAGGCACAGATACGCAGTATTTT. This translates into CASSLDRVGTDTQYF.

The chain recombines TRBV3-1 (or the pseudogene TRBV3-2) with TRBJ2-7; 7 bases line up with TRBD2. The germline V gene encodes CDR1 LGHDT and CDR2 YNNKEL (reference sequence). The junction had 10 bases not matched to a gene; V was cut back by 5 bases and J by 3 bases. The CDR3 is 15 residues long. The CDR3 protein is CASSFSLAANYEQYF. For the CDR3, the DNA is TGTGCCAGCAGCTTTTCTCTAGCGGCCAACTACGAGCAGTACTTC.

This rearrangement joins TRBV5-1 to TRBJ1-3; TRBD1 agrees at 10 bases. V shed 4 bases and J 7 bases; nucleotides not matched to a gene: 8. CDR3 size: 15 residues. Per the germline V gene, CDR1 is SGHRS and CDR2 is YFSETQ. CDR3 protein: CASSLTGQGGNTIYF. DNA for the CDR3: TGCGCCAGCAGCCTGACCGGACAGGGGGGGAACACCATATATTTT.

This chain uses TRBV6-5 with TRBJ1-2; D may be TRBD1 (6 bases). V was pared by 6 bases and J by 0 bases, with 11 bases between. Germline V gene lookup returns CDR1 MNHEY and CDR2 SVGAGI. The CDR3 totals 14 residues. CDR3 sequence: CASRPGTSNYGYTF. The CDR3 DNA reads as TGTGCCAGCAGACCTGGGACATCTAACTATGGCTACACCTTC.

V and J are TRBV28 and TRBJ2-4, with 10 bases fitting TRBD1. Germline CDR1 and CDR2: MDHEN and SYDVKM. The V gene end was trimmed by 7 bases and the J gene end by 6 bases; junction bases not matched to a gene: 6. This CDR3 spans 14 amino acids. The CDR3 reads CASTLRTGGNIQYF. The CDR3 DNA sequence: TGTGCCAGCACCTTGAGGACAGGGGGAAACATTCAGTACTTC.

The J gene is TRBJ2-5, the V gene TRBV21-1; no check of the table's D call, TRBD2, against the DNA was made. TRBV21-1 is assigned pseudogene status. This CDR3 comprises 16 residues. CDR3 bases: TGTGCCAGCAGCAAATCGGAGCGGGATGGGGGGAAGACCCAGTACTTC. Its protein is CASSKSERDGGKTQYF.

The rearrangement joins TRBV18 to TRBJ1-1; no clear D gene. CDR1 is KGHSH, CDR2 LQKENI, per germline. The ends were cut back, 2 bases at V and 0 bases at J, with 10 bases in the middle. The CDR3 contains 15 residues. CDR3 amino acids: CASSPYQLMNTEAFF. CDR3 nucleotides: TGTGCCAGCTCACCATACCAGCTCATGAACACTGAAGCTTTCTTT.

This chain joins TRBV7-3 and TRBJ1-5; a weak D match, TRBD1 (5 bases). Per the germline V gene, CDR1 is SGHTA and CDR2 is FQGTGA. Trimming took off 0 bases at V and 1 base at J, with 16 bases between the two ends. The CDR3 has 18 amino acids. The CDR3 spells CASSLTRGGQTSNQPQHF. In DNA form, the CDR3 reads TGTGCCAGCAGCTTAACGAGGGGTGGTCAGACCAGCAATCAGCCCCAGCATTTT.

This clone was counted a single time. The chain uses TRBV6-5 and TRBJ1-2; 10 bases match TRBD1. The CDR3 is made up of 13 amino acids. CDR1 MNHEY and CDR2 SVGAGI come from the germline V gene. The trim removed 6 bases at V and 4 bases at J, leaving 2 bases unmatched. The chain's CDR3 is CASRDRGPYGYTF. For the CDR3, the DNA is TGTGCCAGCAGAGACAGGGGGCCCTATGGCTACACCTTC.

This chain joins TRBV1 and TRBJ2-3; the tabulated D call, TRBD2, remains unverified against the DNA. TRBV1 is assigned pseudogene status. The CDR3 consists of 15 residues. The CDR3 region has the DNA TGCACCAGCAGCCATGGACTGAGATACACAGATACGCAGTATTTT. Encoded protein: CTSSHGLRYTDTQYF.

CDR3 DNA: TGCGCCAGCAGCCCCCGTTCAGGGGTGAATCAGCCCCAGCATTTT. Protein sequence: CASSPRSGVNQPQHF. The chain couples TRBV5-1 to TRBJ1-5, with D perhaps TRBD1 (6 bases). The CDR3 runs to 15 residues. Germline values: CDR1 SGHRS, CDR2 YFSETQ. V gave up 4 bases and J gave up 4 bases, with 15 bases separating them.

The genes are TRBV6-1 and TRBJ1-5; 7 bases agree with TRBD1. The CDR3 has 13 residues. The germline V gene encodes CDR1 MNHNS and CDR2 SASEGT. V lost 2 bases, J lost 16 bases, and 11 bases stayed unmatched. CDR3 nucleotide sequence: TGTGCCAGCAGTGAACATAGGACAGGTCCCTATCATTTT. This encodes CASSEHRTGPYHF.